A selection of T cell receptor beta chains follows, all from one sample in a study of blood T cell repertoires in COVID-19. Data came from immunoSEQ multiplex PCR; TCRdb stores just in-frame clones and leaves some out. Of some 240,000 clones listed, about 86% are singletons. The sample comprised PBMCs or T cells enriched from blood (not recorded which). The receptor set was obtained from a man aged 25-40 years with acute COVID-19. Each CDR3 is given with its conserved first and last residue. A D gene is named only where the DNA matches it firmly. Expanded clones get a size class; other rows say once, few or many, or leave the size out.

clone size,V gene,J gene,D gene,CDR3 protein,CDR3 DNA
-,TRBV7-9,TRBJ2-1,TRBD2,CASTPRVAGNNEQFF,TGTGCCAGCACCCCTCGGGTAGCGGGGAACAATGAGCAGTTCTTC
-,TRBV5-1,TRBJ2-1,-,CASSSDSDYNEQFF,TGTGCCAGCAGTTCCGATAGCGACTACAATGAGCAGTTCTTC
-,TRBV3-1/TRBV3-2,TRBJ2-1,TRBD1,CASSLPLRDRVGNEQFF,TGTGCCAGCAGCCTACCACTCCGGGACAGGGTAGGGAATGAGCAGTTCTTC
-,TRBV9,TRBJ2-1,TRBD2,CASSGDGQALAGVNEQFF,TGTGCCAGCAGCGGGGACGGACAGGCACTAGCGGGGGTCAATGAGCAGTTCTTC
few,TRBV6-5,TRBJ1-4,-,CASTLSRGPEKLFF,TGTGCCAGCACCCTATCGCGGGGACCTGAAAAACTGTTTTTT
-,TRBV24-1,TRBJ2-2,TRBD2,CATSDLTSGKQGELFF,TGTGCCACCAGTGATTTGACTAGCGGGAAACAGGGGGAGCTGTTTTTT
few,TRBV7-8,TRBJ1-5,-,CASSRGPKEKSNQPQHF,TGTGCCAGCAGCCGAGGGCCGAAGGAGAAGTCGAATCAGCCCCAGCATTTT
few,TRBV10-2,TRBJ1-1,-,CASQTTNTEAFF,TGCGCCAGCCAGACAACGAACACTGAAGCTTTCTTT
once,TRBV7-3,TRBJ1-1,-,CASSFGKTEAFF,TGTGCCAGCAGCTTCGGTAAAACTGAAGCTTTCTTT
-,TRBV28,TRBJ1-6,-,CASSSQGTVLHF,TGTGCCAGCAGTTCCCAGGGGACCGTGCTCCACTTT
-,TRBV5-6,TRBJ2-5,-,CASGTWGLQETQYF,TGTGCCAGCGGCACCTGGGGCCTCCAAGAGACCCAGTACTTC
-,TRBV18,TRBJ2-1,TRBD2,CASSPRSGGGHEQFF,TGTGCCAGCTCACCACGTAGCGGGGGTGGGCATGAGCAGTTCTTC
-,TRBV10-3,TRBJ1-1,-,CASRGGNTEAFF,TGTGCCTCGCGAGGGGGTAACACTGAAGCTTTCTTT
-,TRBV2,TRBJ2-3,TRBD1,CASRTTGSGTDTQYF,TGTGCCAGCAGGACGACAGGGAGTGGGACAGATACGCAGTATTTT
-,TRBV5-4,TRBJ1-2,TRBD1,CASSLNRGQMDGYTF,TGTGCCAGCAGCTTAAACAGGGGGCAGATGGATGGCTACACCTTC
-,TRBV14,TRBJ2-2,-,CASSQAGARIVGELFF,TGTGCCAGCAGCCAGGCGGGGGCGCGGATTGTTGGGGAGCTGTTTTTT
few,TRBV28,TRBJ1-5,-,CASSSSLLRSNQPQHF,TGTGCCAGCAGTTCATCCCTCCTCAGAAGCAATCAGCCCCAGCATTTT
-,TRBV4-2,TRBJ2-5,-,CASSPSTGDQETQYF,TGTGCCAGCAGCCCCAGTACAGGCGACCAAGAGACCCAGTACTTC
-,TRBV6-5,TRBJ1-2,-,CATYQQGTNYGYTF,TGTGCCACGTACCAACAGGGAACTAACTATGGCTACACCTTC
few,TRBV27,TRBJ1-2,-,CASSFAGYYGYTF,TGTGCCAGCAGTTTCGCGGGTTACTATGGCTACACCTTC
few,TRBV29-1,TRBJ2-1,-,CSVGLGGSSYNEQFF,TGCAGCGTTGGATTAGGAGGTAGCTCCTACAATGAGCAGTTCTTC
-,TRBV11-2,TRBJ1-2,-,CASSPGRDGYTF,TGTGCCAGCAGCCCGGGCAGGGATGGCTACACCTTC
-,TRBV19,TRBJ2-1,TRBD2,CASSIGSLAGVTHDEQFF,TGTGCCAGTAGTATTGGATCACTAGCGGGAGTTACCCACGATGAGCAGTTCTTC
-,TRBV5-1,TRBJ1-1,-,CASRRQVNTEAFF,TGCGCCAGCAGAAGACAAGTGAACACTGAAGCTTTCTTT
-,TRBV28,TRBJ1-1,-,CASSLGRGNTEAFF,TGTGCCAGCAGTTTGGGCAGGGGGAACACTGAAGCTTTCTTT
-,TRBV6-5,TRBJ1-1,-,CASFRTAHLGYEAFF,TGTGCCAGCTTTCGGACAGCGCACTTGGGATATGAAGCTTTCTTT
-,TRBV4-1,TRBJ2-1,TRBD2,CASSPLGRSDEQFF,TGCGCCAGCAGCCCCCTCGGGAGGAGCGATGAGCAGTTCTTC
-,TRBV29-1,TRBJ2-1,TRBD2,CSPSRTSGIDEQFF,TGCAGCCCTTCTCGGACTAGCGGGATAGATGAGCAGTTCTTC
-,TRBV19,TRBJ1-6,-,CASSLREQLDSPLHF,TGTGCCAGTAGCTTGAGGGAACAATTGGATTCACCCCTCCACTTT
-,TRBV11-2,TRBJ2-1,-,CASSLILGPYNEQFF,TGTGCCAGCAGCCTGATTTTGGGGCCCTACAATGAGCAGTTCTTC
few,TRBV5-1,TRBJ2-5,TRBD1,CASSTRTGGRETQYF,TGTGCCAGCAGCACGAGGACAGGGGGACGTGAGACCCAGTACTTC
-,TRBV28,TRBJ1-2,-,CASSFGPPNYGYTF,TGTGCCAGCAGTTTCGGTCCCCCTAACTATGGCTACACCTTC
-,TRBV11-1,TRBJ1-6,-,CASSLDRSSYNSPLHF,TGTGCCAGCAGCTTAGACAGAAGCTCCTATAATTCACCCCTCCACTTT
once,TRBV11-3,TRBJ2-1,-,CASSFGLTSYNEQFF,TGTGCCAGCAGCTTTGGACTTACCTCCTACAATGAGCAGTTCTTC
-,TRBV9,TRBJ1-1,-,CASSPDYHVWGFF,TGTGCCAGCAGCCCGGACTACCATGTTTGGGGTTTCTTT
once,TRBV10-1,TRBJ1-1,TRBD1,CASSRQGNTEAFF,TGCGCCAGCAGTCGACAGGGGAACACTGAAGCTTTCTTT
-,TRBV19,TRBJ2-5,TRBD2,CASSPLAGGLRGETQYF,TGTGCCAGTAGTCCTCTAGCGGGAGGGCTGCGTGGAGAGACCCAGTACTTC
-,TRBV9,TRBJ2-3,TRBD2,CASSVGLAGRLRTDTQYF,TGTGCCAGCAGCGTCGGACTAGCGGGACGTCTACGCACAGATACGCAGTATTTT
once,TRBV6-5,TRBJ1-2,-,CASSWEGRGYTF,TGTGCCAGCAGTTGGGAGGGCCGAGGCTACACCTTC
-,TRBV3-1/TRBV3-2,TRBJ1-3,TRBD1,CASSQRGPGGSGNTIYF,TGTGCCAGCAGCCAACGGGGGCCAGGGGGTTCTGGAAACACCATATATTTT
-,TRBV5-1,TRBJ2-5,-,CASSLFGGGDGTQYF,TGTGCCAGCAGCTTGTTTGGAGGGGGCGACGGGACCCAGTACTTC
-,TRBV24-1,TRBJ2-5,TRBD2,CATSGVPGLGTETQYF,TGTGCCACCAGTGGAGTACCGGGACTAGGGACGGAGACCCAGTACTTC
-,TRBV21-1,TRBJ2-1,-,CASSTTSGRPLSYNEQFF,TGTGCCAGCAGCACGACTAGCGGGAGGCCCCTCTCCTACAATGAGCAGTTCTTC
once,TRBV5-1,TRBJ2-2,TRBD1,CASTARTGANTGELFF,TGCGCCAGCACCGCACGGACAGGAGCGAACACCGGGGAGCTGTTTTTT
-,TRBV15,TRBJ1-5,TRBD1,CATWTGNSNQPQHF,TGTGCCACCTGGACAGGGAATAGCAATCAGCCCCAGCATTTT
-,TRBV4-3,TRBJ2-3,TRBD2,CASSQEPAGEADTQYF,TGCGCCAGCAGCCAAGAACCAGCGGGGGAGGCAGATACGCAGTATTTT
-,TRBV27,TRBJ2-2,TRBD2,CASTPLGLAGGPSTGELFF,TGTGCCAGCACCCCCTTAGGGCTAGCGGGGGGGCCGAGCACCGGGGAGCTGTTTTTT
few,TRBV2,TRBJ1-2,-,CASRRGAYGYTF,TGTGCCAGCAGGCGGGGGGCCTATGGCTACACCTTC
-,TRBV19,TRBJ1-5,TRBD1,CASSIAGQGRNQPQHF,TGTGCCAGTAGTATAGCGGGACAGGGTCGCAATCAGCCCCAGCATTTT
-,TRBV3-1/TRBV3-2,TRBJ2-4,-,CASSQGLDLAKNIQYF,TGTGCCAGCAGCCAGGGACTTGATCTAGCCAAAAACATTCAGTACTTC
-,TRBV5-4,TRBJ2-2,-,CASSPYDRNTGELFF,TGTGCCAGCAGTCCCTATGATAGGAACACCGGGGAGCTGTTTTTT
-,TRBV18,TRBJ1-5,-,CASSPGQINQPQHF,TGTGCCAGCTCCCCTGGACAGATCAATCAGCCCCAGCATTTT
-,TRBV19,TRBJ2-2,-,CASSILRGNGELFF,TGTGCCAGTAGTATCCTTAGGGGGAATGGGGAGCTGTTTTTT
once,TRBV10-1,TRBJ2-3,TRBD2,CASQKSGLDSDTQYF,TGCGCCAGCCAAAAGTCGGGACTAGATTCAGATACGCAGTATTTT